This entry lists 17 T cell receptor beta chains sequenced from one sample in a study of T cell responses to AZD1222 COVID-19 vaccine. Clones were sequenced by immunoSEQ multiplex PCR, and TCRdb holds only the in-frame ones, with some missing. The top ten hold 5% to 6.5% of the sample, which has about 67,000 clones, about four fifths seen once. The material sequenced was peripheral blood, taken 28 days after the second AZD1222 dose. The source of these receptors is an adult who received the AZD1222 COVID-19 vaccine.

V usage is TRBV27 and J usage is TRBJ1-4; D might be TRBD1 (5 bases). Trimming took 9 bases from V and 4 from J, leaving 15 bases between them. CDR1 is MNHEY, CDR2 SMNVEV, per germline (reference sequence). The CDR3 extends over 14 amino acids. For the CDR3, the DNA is TGTGCCAGAATGACGCGACAGATTAATGAAAAACTGTTTTTT. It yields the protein CARMTRQINEKLFF.

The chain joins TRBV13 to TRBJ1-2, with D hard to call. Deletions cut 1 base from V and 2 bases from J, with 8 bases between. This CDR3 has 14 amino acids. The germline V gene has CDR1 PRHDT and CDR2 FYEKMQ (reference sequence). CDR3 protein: CASSLEEGNYGYTF. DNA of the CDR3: TGTGCCAGCAGCTTAGAGGAGGGCAACTATGGCTACACCTTC.

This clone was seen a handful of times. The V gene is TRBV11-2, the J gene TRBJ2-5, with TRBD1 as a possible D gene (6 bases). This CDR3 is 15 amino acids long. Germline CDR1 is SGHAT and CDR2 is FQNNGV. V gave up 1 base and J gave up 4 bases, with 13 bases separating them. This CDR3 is CASSLAGEGLETQYF. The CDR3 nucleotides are TGTGCCAGCAGCTTAGCAGGGGAAGGTTTAGAGACCCAGTACTTC.

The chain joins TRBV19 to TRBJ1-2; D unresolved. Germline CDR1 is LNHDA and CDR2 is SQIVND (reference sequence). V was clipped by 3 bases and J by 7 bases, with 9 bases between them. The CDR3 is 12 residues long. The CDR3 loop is CASSMSRGGYTF. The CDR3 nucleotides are TGTGCCAGTAGTATGAGCCGGGGTGGCTACACCTTC.

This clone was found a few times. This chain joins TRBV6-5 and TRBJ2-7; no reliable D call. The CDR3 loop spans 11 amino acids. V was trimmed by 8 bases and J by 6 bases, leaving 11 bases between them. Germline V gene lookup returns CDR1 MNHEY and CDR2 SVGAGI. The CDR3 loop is CASLRGGEQYF. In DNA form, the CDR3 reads TGTGCCAGCCTCCGAGGTGGCGAGCAGTACTTC.

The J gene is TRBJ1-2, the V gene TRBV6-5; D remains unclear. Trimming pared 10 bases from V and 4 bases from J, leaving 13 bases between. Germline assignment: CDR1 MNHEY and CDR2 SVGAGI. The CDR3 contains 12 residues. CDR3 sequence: CATTPGGYGYTF. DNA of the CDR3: TGTGCCACCACCCCCGGTGGCTATGGCTACACCTTC.

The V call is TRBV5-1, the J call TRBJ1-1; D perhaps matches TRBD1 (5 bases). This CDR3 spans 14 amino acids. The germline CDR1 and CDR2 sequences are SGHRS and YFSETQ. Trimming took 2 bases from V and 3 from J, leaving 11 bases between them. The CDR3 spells CASSLFGTYTEAFF. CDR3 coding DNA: TGCGCCAGCAGCTTATTCGGGACTTACACTGAAGCTTTCTTT.

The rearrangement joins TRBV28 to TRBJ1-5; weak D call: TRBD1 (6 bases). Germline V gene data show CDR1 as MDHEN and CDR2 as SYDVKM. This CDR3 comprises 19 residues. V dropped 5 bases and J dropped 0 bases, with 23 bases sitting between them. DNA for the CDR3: TGTGCCAGCAGTAGATCAGGGGACATTTTCTCTTATAGCAATCAGCCCCAGCATTTT. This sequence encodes CASSRSGDIFSYSNQPQHF.

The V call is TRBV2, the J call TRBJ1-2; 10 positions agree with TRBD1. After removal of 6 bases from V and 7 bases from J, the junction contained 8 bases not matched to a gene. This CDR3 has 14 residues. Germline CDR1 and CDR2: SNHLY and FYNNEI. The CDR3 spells CASSVVGTGAGYTF. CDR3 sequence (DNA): TGTGCCAGCAGCGTCGTAGGGACAGGGGCTGGCTACACCTTC.

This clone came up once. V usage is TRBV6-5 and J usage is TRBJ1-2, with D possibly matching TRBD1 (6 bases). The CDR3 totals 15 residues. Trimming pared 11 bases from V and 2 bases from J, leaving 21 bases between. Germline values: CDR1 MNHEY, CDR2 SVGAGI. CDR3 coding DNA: TGTGCCGGCAACCCGGGGGGGCGCAGAAACTATGGCTACACCTTC. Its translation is CAGNPGGRRNYGYTF.

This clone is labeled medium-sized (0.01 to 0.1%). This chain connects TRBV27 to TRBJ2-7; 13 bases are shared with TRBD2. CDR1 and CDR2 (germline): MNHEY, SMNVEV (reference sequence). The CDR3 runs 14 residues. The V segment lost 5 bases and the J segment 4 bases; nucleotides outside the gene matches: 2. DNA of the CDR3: TGTGCCAGCAGTCCGGGACTAGCGGGGTACGAGCAGTACTTC. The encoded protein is CASSPGLAGYEQYF.

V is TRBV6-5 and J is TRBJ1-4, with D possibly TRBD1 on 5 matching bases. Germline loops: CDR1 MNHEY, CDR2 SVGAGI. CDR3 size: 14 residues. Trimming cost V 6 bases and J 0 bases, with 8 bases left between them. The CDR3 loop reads CASSLGATNEKLFF. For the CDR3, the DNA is TGTGCCAGCAGCCTAGGGGCAACTAATGAAAAACTGTTTTTT.

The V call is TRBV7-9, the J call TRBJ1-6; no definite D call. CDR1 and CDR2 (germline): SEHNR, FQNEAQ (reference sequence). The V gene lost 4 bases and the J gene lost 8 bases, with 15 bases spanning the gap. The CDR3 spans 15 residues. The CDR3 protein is CASSWGSLSDSPLHF. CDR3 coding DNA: TGTGCCAGCAGCTGGGGTTCCCTTTCGGATTCACCCCTCCACTTT.

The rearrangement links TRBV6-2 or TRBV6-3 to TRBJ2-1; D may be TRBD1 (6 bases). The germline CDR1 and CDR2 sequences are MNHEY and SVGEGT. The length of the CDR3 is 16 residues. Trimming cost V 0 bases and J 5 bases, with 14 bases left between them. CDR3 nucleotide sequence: TGTGCCAGCAGTTACTCGAGTAGGGCAGGGGACAATGAGCAGTTCTTC. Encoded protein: CASSYSSRAGDNEQFF.

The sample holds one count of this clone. The CDR3 nucleotides read TGTGCCAGCAGTAACAGTAATCAGCCCCAGCATTTT. As protein: CASSNSNQPQHF. The chain employs TRBV6-2 or TRBV6-3 and TRBJ1-5; D not resolved. V was trimmed by 5 bases and J by 4 bases, leaving 6 bases between them. The length of the CDR3 is 12 residues. Germline V gene sequence: CDR1 MNHEY, CDR2 SVGEGT.

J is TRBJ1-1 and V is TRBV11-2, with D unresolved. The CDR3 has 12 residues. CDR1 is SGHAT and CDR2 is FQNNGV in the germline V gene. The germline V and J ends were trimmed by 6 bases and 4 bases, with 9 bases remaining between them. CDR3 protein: CASRIGFTEAFF. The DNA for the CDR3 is TGTGCCAGCAGAATAGGGTTCACTGAAGCTTTCTTT.

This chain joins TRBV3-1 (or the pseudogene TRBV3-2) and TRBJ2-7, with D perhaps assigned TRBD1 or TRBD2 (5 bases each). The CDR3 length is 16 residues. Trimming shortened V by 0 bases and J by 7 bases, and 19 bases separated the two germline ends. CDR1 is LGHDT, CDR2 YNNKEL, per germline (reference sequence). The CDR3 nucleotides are TGTGCCAGCAGCCAAGATTCCTCCGGGGCGGCGTGGGAGCAGTACTTC. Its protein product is CASSQDSSGAAWEQYF.